Listed here are 10 T cell receptor beta chains from one sample, sequenced in a study of Ad26.COV2.S vaccination and SARS-CoV-2 variants. Sample treatment: 19 received Ad26.COV2.S at low or high dose, single or two shots; roughly five received placebo; per-sample allocation not given. On day 63 after the first injection, vaccine and placebo recipients gave samples. Clones were sequenced by immunoSEQ multiplex PCR, and TCRdb holds only the in-frame ones, with some missing. The data contain 350,000 to 450,000 clones, 83% of them seen just once; the ten biggest clones take up around 7.3%. The sample in question was peripheral blood, obtained in a trial of Ad26.COV2.S vaccine versus placebo. The receptors derive from a person aged 18-65 years who received the Ad26.COV2.S COVID-19 vaccine or a placebo.

The genes are TRBV19 and TRBJ1-5; no clear D. The germline gives CDR1 LNHDA, CDR2 SQIVND (reference sequence). The length of the CDR3 is 17 residues. The ends were cut back, 4 bases at V and 0 bases at J, with 16 bases in the middle. CDR3 residues: CASSTQYREYSNQPQHF. CDR3 nucleotide sequence: TGTGCCAGTAGTACCCAGTACCGGGAATATAGCAATCAGCCCCAGCATTTT.

This clone was detected a few times. This sequence joins TRBV19 and TRBJ2-7; D may be TRBD1 (6 bases). V lost 3 bases to trimming and J lost 4 bases, with 16 bases between them. The CDR3 consists of 15 residues. Germline loops: CDR1 LNHDA, CDR2 SQIVND (reference sequence). The CDR3 here is CASSMNGRGSYEQYF. The CDR3, as DNA: TGTGCCAGTAGTATGAATGGCAGGGGTAGTTACGAGCAGTACTTC.

Points on this clone: At one end, the junction sequence differs from germline, possibly due to a read error. The chain couples TRBV2 to TRBJ1-5; D may be TRBD1 (6 bases). CDR1 is SNHLY, CDR2 FYNNEI, per germline. The CDR3 is 14 residues long. CDR3 bases: TGTGCCAGCAACCCTCTAGGCCGGGGGCCAGCCCCAGCATTT. Translated: CASNPLGRGPAPAF. Together with reference TRBV2 and TRBJ1-5, the CDR3 gives the full variable domain: EPEVTQTPSHQVTQMGQEVILRCVPISNHLYFYWYRQILGQKVEFLVSFYNNEISEKSEIFDDQFSVERPDGSNFTLKIRSTKLEDSAMYFCASNPLGRGPAPAFGDGTRLSIL.

This chain uses TRBV18 with TRBJ2-7, with D perhaps matching TRBD1 (8 bases). CDR1 and CDR2 from the germline V gene are KGHSH and LQKENI. CDR3 length: 15 amino acids. With 6 bases removed from V and 0 bases from J, the gap between germline ends came to 15 bases. CDR3 nucleotides: TGTGCCAGCTCCCCGAACAGGGGGGGCTCCTACGAGCAGTACTTC. It yields the protein CASSPNRGGSYEQYF.

The genes are TRBV4-1 and TRBJ2-2; 7 bases are a match to TRBD1. Germline trimming cut 1 base from V and 5 bases from J; bases unmatched to any gene: 10. Germline V gene lookup returns CDR1 MGHRA and CDR2 YSYEKL. This CDR3 region has 17 residues. Written as DNA, the CDR3 is TGCGCCAGCAGCCAAGGGACGAGGGGGCCTGTGACCGGGGAGCTGTTTTTT. Its protein is CASSQGTRGPVTGELFF.

The genes are TRBV5-4 and TRBJ2-2; D is uncertain. The CDR3 is made up of 15 amino acids. CDR1 SGHNT and CDR2 YYREEE come from the germline V gene (reference sequence). V lost 0 bases to trimming and J lost 1 base, with 7 bases between them. In nucleotides, the CDR3 is TGTGCCAGCAGCTTGGCCGCAGGGAACACCGGGGAGCTGTTTTTT. It specifies CASSLAAGNTGELFF.

The rearrangement links TRBV19 to TRBJ2-7, with 8 bases fitting TRBD1. This CDR3 comprises 14 residues. Trimming at V came to 6 bases and at J to 0 bases, leaving 4 bases not matched to a gene. Germline CDR1 reads LNHDA; CDR2 reads SQIVND (reference sequence). CDR3 in DNA: TGTGCCAGTAGCTGGACAGGGCTCTCCTACGAGCAGTACTTC. Residues: CASSWTGLSYEQYF.

As for this clone: Other DNA sequences in this sample translate to the same CDR3. The chain uses TRBV5-1 and TRBJ1-5; the D gene is possibly TRBD1 (5 bases). There are 13 residues in the CDR3. Looked up from germline, CDR1 is SGHRS and CDR2 is YFSETQ. V lost 5 bases, J lost 3 bases, and 9 bases lay in between. The CDR3 spells CASSWDFNQPQHF. In nucleotides, the CDR3 is TGCGCCAGCAGTTGGGACTTCAATCAGCCCCAGCATTTT.

The gene calls are TRBV5-1 and TRBJ1-2; unclear D gene. The germline V gene has CDR1 SGHRS and CDR2 YFSETQ. The CDR3 sequence is 14 residues long. The germline V and J ends were trimmed by 1 base and 6 bases, with 13 bases remaining between them. The CDR3 nucleotides are TGCGCCAGCAGCTTGTTGACCACGCTGAATGGCTACACCTTC. Amino acids: CASSLLTTLNGYTF.

DNA of the CDR3: TGTGCCTCCACTAACCGAAACACCATATATTTT. Amino acids: CASTNRNTIYF. The V call is TRBV24-1, the J call TRBJ1-3; D is unresolved. This CDR3 region has 11 residues. Germline assignment: CDR1 KGHDR and CDR2 SFDVKD. Trimming removed 12 bases at V and 5 bases at J, with 10 bases between.